Included here is one T cell receptor (beta chain) sequence, with context. Its antigen is not identified. Per germline, CDR1 GTSNPN and CDR2 SVGIG (reference sequence). The CDR3 consists of 13 residues. V was clipped by 0 bases and J by 7 bases, with 13 bases between them. This record comes from a study of shared clonotypes between healthy human individuals. Study details: The donor pool was made up of a couple of women and a few men aged 18 to 49.

The study ran the assay at deep level. The protocol was immunoSEQ multiplex PCR, while the TCRdb copy is restricted to in-frame clones and leaves out a portion. The table has millions of clones, about 95% seen once; the top ten hold about 1.1%. Positively selected for CCR7, the CD45RO-negative cells used as naive CD8 cells excluded terminally differentiated effector memory CD45RA+ cells. Study observations and caveats: Blood was the only sampled material, and tissue repertoires likely differ.

This chain connects TRBV30 to TRBJ2-7; D perhaps matches TRBD2 (6 bases). The clonotype was recovered from a man aged 18 to 30 in good health. The sequencing sample was made of naive CD8+ T cells sorted from blood. The CDR3 is CAWSVLGLSEQYF. The CDR3 nucleotides read TGTGCCTGGAGTGTACTGGGACTTTCGGAGCAGTACTTC.